This TCR beta chain derives from a study of blood T cell repertoires in COVID-19. Study details: In each case, the material was cDNA or gDNA derived from T cells, B-cell-depleted T cells, or PBMCs.

Original analysis: Estimation of nucleated cell counts was performed using reference gene primer amplification. Libraries were prepared by immunoSEQ multiplex PCR; TCRdb keeps only in-frame clonotypes and omits some of them. V and J calls and clone size are as listed in that table; D and trimming were resolved from the DNA. The sample consists of 20,000 to 25,000 clones, around 92% of them appearing once. The CDR3 runs to 13 residues. Germline lookup yields CDR1 KGHSH and CDR2 LQKENI. Trimming removed 8 bases from V and 4 bases from J, with 14 bases in between. Material for sequencing was peripheral blood. This receptor was taken from a man in his 70s with active COVID-19. The chain couples TRBV18 to TRBJ1-2; D perhaps matches TRBD1 (6 bases). In DNA form, the CDR3 reads TGTGCCAGCGCTACCCGGGACACCTATGGCTACACCTTC. Protein sequence: CASATRDTYGYTF.